The TCR beta chain described here comes from a study of T cell responses to AZD1222 COVID-19 vaccine. Study-level points and caveats: Recipients of two AZD1222 doses showed rising Spike-specific TCR breadth and depth. Distributed over spike, vaccine-associated CD4 TCRs predominated at 160-218 and 743-854.

The germline gives CDR1 ENHRY, CDR2 SYGVKD. This CDR3 has 13 residues. J gave up 7 bases and V 5 bases, and 7 bases lay outside the gene matches. Turning to this clone: Antigen specificity is unknown.

Method: immunoSEQ multiplex PCR; TCRdb's copy keeps in-frame clones and lacks some. The table includes some 150,000 clones, approximately 90% detected once. Sequencing used peripheral blood, obtained on day 0 of MenACWY control vaccination. This receptor was taken from an adult in good health. This chain links TRBV10-3 with TRBJ2-7; 8 bases are a match to TRBD2. Written as DNA, the CDR3 is TGTGCCATCAGTCCTGGGACTAGGGATGAGCAGTACTTC. Translation: CAISPGTRDEQYF.